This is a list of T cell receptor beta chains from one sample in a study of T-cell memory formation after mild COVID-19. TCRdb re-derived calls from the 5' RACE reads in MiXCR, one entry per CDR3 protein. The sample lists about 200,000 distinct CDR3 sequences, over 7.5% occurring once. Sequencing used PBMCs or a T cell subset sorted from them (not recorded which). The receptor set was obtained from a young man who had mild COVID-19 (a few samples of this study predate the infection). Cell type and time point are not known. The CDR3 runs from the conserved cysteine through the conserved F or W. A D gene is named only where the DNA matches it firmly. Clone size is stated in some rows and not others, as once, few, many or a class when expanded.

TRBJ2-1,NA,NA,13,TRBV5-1,TGCGCCAGCAGCTTGGAACGGGGCGATGAGCAGTTCTTC,CASSLERGDEQFF
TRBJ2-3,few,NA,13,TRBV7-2,TGTGCCAGCAGCTCGACTAGTGCCGATACGCAGTATTTT,CASSSTSADTQYF
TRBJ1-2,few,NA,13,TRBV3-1,TGTGCCAGCAGCCCTTTTTCAGGCTATGGCTACACCTTC,CASSPFSGYGYTF
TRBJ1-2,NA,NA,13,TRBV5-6,TGTGCCAGCAGCTTTTCGTCCAACTATGGCTACACCTTC,CASSFSSNYGYTF
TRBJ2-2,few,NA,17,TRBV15,TGTGCCACCAGCAGACTTATGGGGGGCCTGAACACCGGGGAGCTGTTTTTT,CATSRLMGGLNTGELFF
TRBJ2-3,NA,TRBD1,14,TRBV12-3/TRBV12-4,TGTGCCAGCAGTCCGGGACAGGCTCCAGATACGCAGTATTTT,CASSPGQAPDTQYF
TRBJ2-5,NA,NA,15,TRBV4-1,TGCGCCAGCAGCCGACGCTTGGCAGTCCAAGAGACCCAGTACTTC,CASSRRLAVQETQYF
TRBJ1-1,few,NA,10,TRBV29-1,TGCAGCGGGACATACACTGAAGCTTTCTTT,CSGTYTEAFF
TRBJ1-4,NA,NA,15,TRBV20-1,TGCAGTGCTAGAGACCCCTGGGGTCCGGGGGAAAAACTGTTTTTT,CSARDPWGPGEKLFF
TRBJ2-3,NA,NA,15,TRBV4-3,TGCGCCAGCAGCCAAGCGGCTAGACCCACAGATACGCAGTATTTT,CASSQAARPTDTQYF
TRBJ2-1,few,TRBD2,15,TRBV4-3,TGCGCCAGCAGCTTCTCTAGCGGGCGAGACAATGAGCAGTTCTTC,CASSFSSGRDNEQFF
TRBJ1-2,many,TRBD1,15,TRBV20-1,TGCAGTGCTAGTCCTGCAGGGGGCGAAGGCTATGGCTACACCTTC,CSASPAGGEGYGYTF
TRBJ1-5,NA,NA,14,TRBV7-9,TGTGCCAGCAGCGATGACAGGAACAATCAGCCCCAGCATTTT,CASSDDRNNQPQHF
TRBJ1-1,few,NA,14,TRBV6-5,TGTGCCAGCAGTTTCGACAGAAATGGCCTCGGGGCTTTCTTT,CASSFDRNGLGAFF
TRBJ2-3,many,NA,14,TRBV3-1,TGTGCCAGCAGCCTTACTAGCTCCGAAGATACGCAGTATTTT,CASSLTSSEDTQYF
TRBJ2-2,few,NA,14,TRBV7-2,TGTGCCAGCAGCTTTGGGGGAGCGCCCGGGGAGCTGTTTTTT,CASSFGGAPGELFF
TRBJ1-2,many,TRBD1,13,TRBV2,TGTGCCAGCAGTGTCGACAGGGAGGATGGCTACACCTTC,CASSVDREDGYTF
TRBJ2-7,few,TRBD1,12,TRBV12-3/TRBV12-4,TGTGCCAGCCAGGGGGAACTCCACGAGCAGTACTTC,CASQGELHEQYF
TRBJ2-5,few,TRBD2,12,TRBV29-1,TGCAGCTGGCGGGGGACCTCAGAGACCCAGTACTTC,CSWRGTSETQYF
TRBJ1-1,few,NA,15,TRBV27,TGTGCCAGCAGTTTGGCAGGCCGCATGAACACTGAAGCTTTCTTT,CASSLAGRMNTEAFF
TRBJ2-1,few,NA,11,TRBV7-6,TGTGCCAGCAGCTTAGGCGTCGAGCAGTTCTTC,CASSLGVEQFF
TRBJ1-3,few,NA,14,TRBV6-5,TGTGCCAGCAGCTACACGACCTCTGGAAACACCATATATTTT,CASSYTTSGNTIYF
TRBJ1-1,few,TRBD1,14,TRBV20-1,TGCAGTGCTAGCCCAGCGGGACAGCTGACTGAAGCTTTCTTT,CSASPAGQLTEAFF
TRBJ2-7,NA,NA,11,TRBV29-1,TGCAGCGTTGAAGAATCCTACGAGCAGTACTTC,CSVEESYEQYF
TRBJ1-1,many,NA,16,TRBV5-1,TGCGCCAGCAGCTTGGCCGGAGGGGCCTCGGGGACTGAAGCTTTCTTT,CASSLAGGASGTEAFF
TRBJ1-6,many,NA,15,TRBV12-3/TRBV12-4,TGTGCCAGCAGTTTTCAAGGGCCGGCAAATTCACCCCTCCACTTT,CASSFQGPANSPLHF
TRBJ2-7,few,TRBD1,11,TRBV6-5,TGTGCGGCGGGACAGGGTTACGAGCAGTACTTC,CAAGQGYEQYF
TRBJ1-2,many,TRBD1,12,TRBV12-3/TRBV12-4,TGTGCCAGCACCCTGGACAGGGGGTCGGTCACCTTC,CASTLDRGSVTF
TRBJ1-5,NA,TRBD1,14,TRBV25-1,TGTGCCAGCAGTGGGACAGGGGAGGGGCAGCCCCAGCATTTT,CASSGTGEGQPQHF
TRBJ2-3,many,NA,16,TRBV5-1,TGCGCCAGCAGCAAGACCGGGACAATCGAGGCAGATACGCAGTATTTT,CASSKTGTIEADTQYF
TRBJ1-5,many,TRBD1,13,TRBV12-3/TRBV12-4,TGTGCCAGCAGTGCACAGGGGAATCAGCCCCAGCATTTT,CASSAQGNQPQHF